One sample yielded the 6 T cell receptor beta chains listed below, sequenced in a study of preoperative IRX-2 immunotherapy in early breast cancer (dated by TCRdb to the late 2010s). What the treatment or condition label conveys for this sample: preoperative locoregional IRX-2 cytokine immunotherapy. The method behind the library was the immunoSEQ multiplex PCR assay. TCRdb's version of the immuneACCESS table is confined to in-frame rearrangements and falls short of the full clone set. An unresolved V gene accounts for under half of the shortfall where checked; the remainder is of unknown origin. Across this sample there are approximately 28,000 clones, with around 75% seen only once. Together, the top ten hold 6% to 8% of the sample. This specimen consisted of lymph node tissue, obtained after IRX-2 immunotherapy. The receptors come from a human donor with breast cancer.

This clone was counted a single time. The V and J genes are TRBV11-3 and TRBJ2-1; 8 nucleotides align to TRBD1. After removal of 1 base from V and 7 bases from J, the junction contained 12 bases not matched to a gene. CDR3 length: 17 amino acids. From germline, CDR1 is SGHNT and CDR2 YENEEA. This chain's CDR3 is CASSLGGSGGAWNEQFF. The CDR3 nucleotides read TGTGCCAGCAGCTTAGGAGGGTCAGGGGGCGCTTGGAATGAGCAGTTCTTC.

V and J are TRBV7-7 and TRBJ2-3; 15 nucleotides align to TRBD2. With V trimmed by 5 bases and J by 5 bases, 14 bases remained unmatched. Germline-derived CDR1 and CDR2 are SSHAT and FNYEAQ (reference sequence). The CDR3 runs 19 residues. This CDR3 reads CASSQSRGKGLAGGDTQYF. In DNA, the CDR3 is TGTGCCAGCAGCCAGAGCCGGGGGAAGGGACTAGCGGGAGGAGATACGCAGTATTTT.

This chain links TRBV25-1 with TRBJ1-1; weak D call: TRBD1 (6 bases). Germline-derived CDR1 and CDR2 are MGHDK and SYGVNS. Trimming shortened V by 6 bases and J by 5 bases, and 19 bases separated the two germline ends. This CDR3 comprises 15 residues. CDR3 in amino acids: CASSNLQGGSTEAFF. Written as DNA, the CDR3 is TGTGCCAGCAGCAATTTACAGGGTGGGAGTACTGAAGCTTTCTTT.

V gene TRBV1 combines with J gene TRBJ2-7; the table's D gene call, TRBD2, was not cross checked with the DNA. TRBV1 is a documented pseudogene. CDR3 size: 14 residues. The CDR3 loop reads CASSQGVGSYEQYF. The DNA of the CDR3 is TGCGCCAGCAGCCAGGGAGTCGGCTCCTACGAGCAGTACTTC.

The table lists this clone with a few counts. The chain combines TRBV29-1 with TRBJ1-1; 9 nucleotides align to TRBD1. CDR1 and CDR2 from the germline V gene are SQVTM and ANQGSEA. CDR3 length equals 13 residues. Here the CDR3 DNA reads TGCAATGCCACAGGGGGCTTGGACACTGAAGCTTTCTTT. Translating it yields CNATGGLDTEAFF.

CDR3 nucleotide sequence: TGTGCCAGCAGTTACTCACCAGGGGCCTACGAGCAGTACTTC. Its translation is CASSYSPGAYEQYF. The chain couples TRBV6-8 to TRBJ2-7, with D maybe TRBD1 (6 bases). The CDR3 consists of 14 residues. Looked up from germline, CDR1 is MNHGY and CDR2 is SAAAGT. V lost 0 bases and J lost 2, with 8 bases in between.